The 25 T cell receptor beta chains given below trace back to one sample, sequenced in a study of naive and memory T cell subsets. An equimolar mix of two oligonucleotides served as the beta constant-region primer for TRBC1 and TRBC2. TCRdb called the UMI-ligation and nested PCR reads again in MiXCR, with one record for every CDR3 protein. Of some 28,000 distinct CDR3 sequences in the sample, about 10% are singletons; the top ten hold approximately 15%. The specimen was effector memory CD4+ T cells from blood. Subset specified: effector memory, CD45RA- CD27-. Every receptor here comes from a human donor in good health.

This clonotype was counted between two and nine times. The chain recombines TRBV7-9 with TRBJ2-1; 7 bases are a match to TRBD2. The CDR3 runs 15 residues. V lost 2 bases to trimming and J lost 10 bases; unmatched junction nucleotides: 11. Germline V gene sequence: CDR1 SEHNR, CDR2 FQNEAQ (reference sequence). CDR3 sequence: CASSLTPLLADEQFF. The CDR3 coding sequence is TGTGCCAGCAGCTTAACCCCACTTCTAGCGGACGAGCAGTTCTTC.

This clonotype came up a few times. The CDR3 DNA sequence: TGCAGTGCCCCCGAGAAGACAGGGGGCAACTATGGCTACACCTTC. Its protein is CSAPEKTGGNYGYTF. The J gene is TRBJ1-2, the V gene TRBV20-1; 10 bases match TRBD1. The germline V gene encodes CDR1 DFQATT and CDR2 SNEGSKA (reference sequence). The length of the CDR3 is 15 residues. V lost 6 bases to trimming and J lost 2 bases; unmatched junction nucleotides: 9.

The chain combines TRBV6-6 with TRBJ1-1; 8 nucleotides line up with TRBD1. Trimming cost V 6 bases and J 7 bases; bases outside gene matches: 7. Germline V gene sequence: CDR1 MNHNY, CDR2 SVGAGI (reference sequence). The CDR3 sequence is 13 residues long. The CDR3 sequence is CASRDRAKSEAFF. The DNA for the CDR3 is TGTGCCAGCAGGGACAGGGCCAAGAGTGAAGCTTTCTTT.

The chain employs TRBV20-1 and TRBJ2-1; 7 nucleotides align to TRBD2. V gave up 5 bases and J gave up 10 bases; unmatched junction bases: 8. Germline-derived CDR1 and CDR2 are DFQATT and SNEGSKA (reference sequence). The CDR3 extends over 12 amino acids. CDR3 protein: CSAPFGTIEQFF. CDR3 coding DNA: TGCAGTGCTCCGTTCGGGACTATAGAGCAGTTCTTC.

V is TRBV6-2 or TRBV6-3 and J is TRBJ1-5, with 7 bases identical to TRBD1. Looked up from germline, CDR1 is MNHEY and CDR2 is SVGEGT. The CDR3 runs to 15 residues. V lost 6 bases to trimming and J lost 4 bases; unmatched junction nucleotides: 9. The CDR3, as DNA: TGTGCCAGCAGACAACGACAGGGACTGAATCAGCCCCAGCATTTT. Its protein product is CASRQRQGLNQPQHF.

By share, this clonotype counts as medium-sized. The chain uses TRBV11-2 and TRBJ2-1, with 10 bases lining up with TRBD2. Germline V gene data show CDR1 as SGHAT and CDR2 as FQNNGV. The CDR3 is 21 amino acids. J lost 0 bases, V lost 4 bases, and 18 bases had no gene match. The CDR3 nucleotides are TGTGCCAGCAGCTCCGTGCGGGGTAGCGGGAGGTCCTTAAGCTCCTACAATGAGCAGTTCTTC. Protein product: CASSSVRGSGRSLSSYNEQFF.

This clonotype was observed a handful of times. The chain has TRBV7-2 and TRBJ2-7, with 10 positions matching TRBD2. V was clipped by 5 bases and J by 6 bases; unmatched bases: 10. Germline CDR1 SGHTA, CDR2 FQGNSA. The CDR3 consists of 15 residues. Written as DNA, the CDR3 is TGTGCCAGCAGCCCAATACCTAGCGGGAGCGCCGAGCAGTACTTC. Translation: CASSPIPSGSAEQYF.

This clonotype appeared a few times. The chain has TRBV27 and TRBJ1-1; 10 bases match TRBD1. After removal of 6 bases from V and 1 base from J, the junction contained 8 bases not matched to a gene. The CDR3 runs to 16 residues. CDR1 and CDR2 from the germline V gene are MNHEY and SMNVEV (reference sequence). The CDR3 DNA follows: TGTGCCAGCAGACTCGGGACAGGGGCTTCGAACACTGAAGCTTTCTTT. Its translation: CASRLGTGASNTEAFF.

In its sample, this clonotype is medium-sized. This chain links TRBV14 with TRBJ2-3; 11 positions agree with TRBD2. The trim removed 0 bases at V and 6 bases at J, leaving 8 bases unmatched. The germline V gene has CDR1 SGHDN and CDR2 FVKESK. This CDR3 spans 17 amino acids. The CDR3 is CASSQDLSGRVADTQYF. CDR3 coding DNA: TGTGCCAGCAGCCAAGATCTTAGCGGGAGGGTCGCGGATACGCAGTATTTT.

This clonotype was detected a few times. The rearrangement links TRBV6-6 to TRBJ1-2, with 7 nucleotides matching TRBD1. Trimming took 4 bases from V and 2 from J; bases not matched to a gene: 1. This CDR3 spans 13 amino acids. Germline CDR1 is MNHNY and CDR2 is SVGAGI (reference sequence). CDR3 sequence (DNA): TGTGCCAGCAGTTCGGGACAGAACTATGGCTACACCTTC. It specifies CASSSGQNYGYTF.

The rearrangement joins TRBV7-9 to TRBJ2-7, with a tentative D call TRBD2 (6 bases). V shed 2 bases and J shed 7 bases, with 18 bases lying between them. The CDR3 is made up of 15 amino acids. The germline V gene encodes CDR1 SEHNR and CDR2 FQNEAQ (reference sequence). CDR3: CASSLSWTEAGEQYF. CDR3 nucleotide sequence: TGTGCCAGCAGCTTAAGTTGGACGGAGGCGGGGGAGCAGTACTTC.

Only a few counts were recorded for this clonotype. The V and J genes are TRBV7-2 and TRBJ2-1, with D tentatively TRBD2 (6 bases). The V gene's germline CDR1 is SGHTA and CDR2 FQGNSA. The length of the CDR3 is 14 residues. Deletions cut 0 bases from V and 6 bases from J, with 9 bases between. DNA for the CDR3: TGTGCCAGCAGCTTAGCTCGGGAGTCCAATGAGCAGTTCTTC. Translated, it gives CASSLARESNEQFF.

The V gene is TRBV20-1, the J gene TRBJ2-7; D not resolved. Trimming removed 5 bases at V and 6 bases at J, with 17 bases between. Per germline, CDR1 DFQATT and CDR2 SNEGSKA (reference sequence). The length of the CDR3 is 13 residues. In nucleotides, the CDR3 is TGCAGTGCTCCAAGGACCGCGACCTCCGAGCAGTACTTC. This codes for CSAPRTATSEQYF.

This clonotype was seen only a few times. A junction end diverges from the germline sequence, so it may reflect a read error. J is TRBJ1-1 and V is TRBV9, with 7 bases that match TRBD1. CDR3 length: 15 residues. Per germline, CDR1 SGDLS and CDR2 YYNGEE. The CDR3 DNA reads as TGTACCAGCAGCGCAACAGGGGCCGCGAACACTGAAGCTTTCTTT. It codes for CTSSATGAANTEAFF.

This chain links TRBV5-1 with TRBJ2-3; possible D gene TRBD1, 6 bases. V was pared by 4 bases and J by 14 bases, with 14 bases between. Germline V gene data show CDR1 as SGHRS and CDR2 as YFSETQ. CDR3 length: 11 residues. Written as DNA, the CDR3 is TGCGCCAGCAGCCAGGGGTTCCCGGGGTATTTT. Its protein product is CASSQGFPGYF.

This clonotype was found many times. The chain uses TRBV29-1 and TRBJ2-7, with D unclear. Trimming shortened V by 6 bases and J by 3 bases, and 15 bases separated the two germline ends. The CDR3 runs to 13 residues. Germline lookup yields CDR1 SQVTM and CDR2 ANQGSEA. CDR3 nucleotides: TGCAGCGTGCCCGAAATCGGAAACTACGAGCAGTACTTC. It is translated as CSVPEIGNYEQYF.

The gene calls are TRBV9 and TRBJ2-5, with 7 bases identical to TRBD1. V was clipped by 0 bases and J by 1 base; unmatched bases: 3. The CDR3 covers 15 residues. Germline CDR1 is SGDLS and CDR2 is YYNGEE. The CDR3, as DNA: TGTGCCAGCAGCGTAGTGACAGGGCCCCAAGAGACCCAGTACTTC. Its translation is CASSVVTGPQETQYF.

The table lists this clonotype with a few counts. The rearrangement uses TRBV6-1 and TRBJ1-1; D may be TRBD1 (5 bases). This CDR3 is 14 amino acids long. V gave up 7 bases and J gave up 1 base, with 13 bases separating them. In germline, CDR1 is MNHNS, CDR2 SASEGT. The CDR3 region is CASIYSRGNTEAFF. In nucleotides, the CDR3 is TGTGCCAGCATCTATTCGAGGGGGAACACTGAAGCTTTCTTT.

Ten or more counts support this clonotype. The V gene is TRBV6-1, the J gene TRBJ2-2, with TRBD1 as a possible D gene (6 bases). V was trimmed by 4 bases and J by 1 base, leaving 10 bases between them. The CDR3 contains 15 residues. Germline lookup yields CDR1 MNHNS and CDR2 SASEGT. The CDR3 loop reads CASSVGHWNTGELFF. DNA for the CDR3: TGTGCCAGCAGTGTGGGACATTGGAACACCGGGGAGCTGTTTTTT.

V gene TRBV5-4 combines with J gene TRBJ1-2; 10 bases agree with TRBD1. This CDR3 comprises 13 residues. Germline V gene lookup returns CDR1 SGHNT and CDR2 YYREEE (reference sequence). The junction had 4 bases not matched to a gene; V was cut back by 3 bases and J by 8 bases. CDR3 loop: CASSSDRGQGYTF. The DNA of the CDR3 is TGTGCCAGCAGCTCCGACAGGGGGCAAGGCTACACCTTC.

This clonotype was observed many times. The chain is built from TRBV12-3 or TRBV12-4 and TRBJ1-4; 7 bases align to TRBD1. V lost 6 bases, J lost 7 bases, and 8 bases stayed unmatched. This CDR3 region has 14 residues. The CDR3 DNA reads as TGTGCCAGCAGATCGGACAGGAGAGGTGAAAAACTGTTTTTT. It codes for CASRSDRRGEKLFF.

This clonotype has only one observation. This chain links TRBV7-9 with TRBJ1-3, with 7 bases lining up with TRBD1. The CDR3 runs 16 residues. The trim removed 3 bases at V and 0 bases at J, leaving 5 bases unmatched. The germline V gene has CDR1 SEHNR and CDR2 FQNEAQ (reference sequence). CDR3 amino acids: CASSLGQPNSGNTIYF. The DNA for the CDR3 is TGTGCCAGCAGCTTGGGACAGCCAAACTCTGGAAACACCATATATTTT.

V and J are TRBV7-9 and TRBJ1-4; 7 bases map to TRBD1. J was trimmed by 7 bases and V by 4 bases; bases with no gene match: 6. Germline V gene data show CDR1 as SEHNR and CDR2 as FQNEAQ (reference sequence). The CDR3 loop spans 14 amino acids. The CDR3: CASSSTGVAEKLFF. The CDR3 DNA is TGTGCCAGCAGCTCCACAGGGGTAGCTGAAAAACTGTTTTTT. Looking up the rest from reference TRBV7-9 and TRBJ1-4 gives the full variable domain: DTGVSQNPRHKITKRGQNVTFRCDPISEHNRLYWYRQTLGQGPEFLTYFQNEAQLEKSRLLSDRFSAERPKGSFSTLEIQRTEQGDSAMYLCASSSTGVAEKLFFGSGTQLSVL.

The chain uses TRBV4-1 and TRBJ2-1; a weak D match, TRBD2 (6 bases). Trimming pared 1 base from V and 7 bases from J, leaving 20 bases between. Germline V gene data show CDR1 as MGHRA and CDR2 as YSYEKL. The length of the CDR3 is 17 residues. CDR3 in DNA: TGCGCCAGCAGCCAAGTTACTGCGGGGCTCGTCGTTAATGAGCAGTTCTTC. Its translation is CASSQVTAGLVVNEQFF.

This clonotype was picked up a small number of times. The V call is TRBV2, the J call TRBJ2-1; D is unresolved. Trimming stripped 7 bases from V and 4 bases from J, with 14 bases between. The CDR3 has 14 amino acids. Germline V lookup: CDR1 SNHLY, CDR2 FYNNEI. This chain's CDR3 is CASIPRESYNEQFF. In DNA form, the CDR3 reads TGTGCCAGCATTCCTCGAGAGTCATACAATGAGCAGTTCTTC.